This is a list of T cell receptor beta chains from one sample in a study of shared clonotypes between healthy human individuals. TCRdb's table, derived via immunoSEQ multiplex PCR, lists solely in-frame clones and lacks some. The data hold about 2,200,000 clones, with about 93% observed a single time. Sequenced input: naive CD8+ T cells from PBMCs. Receptors were obtained from a man in his late teens or twenties in good health. Some clones in this sample may be carry-over from other donors' samples. Both conserved end residues are part of each CDR3. D genes are given only for firm matches. Clone size appears in some rows only: once, few, many, or a class for an expanded clone.

clone size	D gene	V gene	J gene	CDR3 DNA	CDR3 protein
NA	TRBD2	TRBV4-1	TRBJ2-3	TGCGCCAGCAGCGGTAGCGGGAGGGCCGGCACAGATACGCAGTATTTT	CASSGSGRAGTDTQYF
NA	NA	TRBV2	TRBJ1-2	TGTGCCAGCAGTGAAACGGGGGGTGTTAACTATGGCTACACCTTC	CASSETGGVNYGYTF
NA	TRBD2	TRBV27	TRBJ2-5	TGTGCCAGCAGCTACTCAGCGGGAGAGACCCAAGAGACCCAGTACTTC	CASSYSAGETQETQYF
NA	TRBD1	TRBV27	TRBJ2-7	TGTGCCAGCAGTCCGAGGACAGGGGCCTACGAGCAGTACTTC	CASSPRTGAYEQYF
NA	NA	TRBV10-3	TRBJ2-1	TGTGCCATCAGTGAGTCGGTCGGCGGGCCCCCCGCCAATGAGCAGTTCTTC	CAISESVGGPPANEQFF
NA	NA	TRBV25-1	TRBJ2-4	TGTGCCAGCAGCACCTCTAGGAGGGACATTCAGTACTTC	CASSTSRRDIQYF
NA	TRBD1	TRBV19	TRBJ1-2	TGTGCCAGTAGTACTGGGGACAGGGGAAACTATGGCTACACCTTC	CASSTGDRGNYGYTF
NA	NA	TRBV7-9	TRBJ1-5	TGTGCCAGCAGCCTAGCAGGTTTCAATCAGCCCCAGCATTTT	CASSLAGFNQPQHF
NA	NA	TRBV5-1	TRBJ1-5	TGCGCCAGCAGCTTGGGGGCCTATAATCAGCCCCAGCATTTT	CASSLGAYNQPQHF
NA	NA	TRBV27	TRBJ2-1	TGTGCCAGCAGTTTCAACCAAAACAATGAGCAGTTCTTC	CASSFNQNNEQFF
NA	TRBD2	TRBV2	TRBJ2-2	TGTGCCAGCAGTGACCCGCGGACTAGCGGGGCTCACACCGGGGAGCTGTTTTTT	CASSDPRTSGAHTGELFF
NA	TRBD1	TRBV6-1	TRBJ1-5	TGTGCCAGCAGTGGCCGGGACAGGTACAATCAGCCCCAGCATTTT	CASSGRDRYNQPQHF
NA	NA	TRBV2	TRBJ1-1	TGTGCCAGTATGAACACTGAAGCTTTCTTT	CASMNTEAFF
once	NA	TRBV6-1	TRBJ1-1	TGTGCCACCATGAATACTGAAGCTTTCTTT	CATMNTEAFF
once	NA	TRBV20-1	TRBJ2-2	TGCAGTGCTAGCCCCGGTGTGGAGCTGTTTTTT	CSASPGVELFF
NA	TRBD2	TRBV7-9	TRBJ2-7	TGTGCCAGCAGCCAAAGCGGGACCCCCTACGAGCAGTACTTC	CASSQSGTPYEQYF
once	TRBD2	TRBV19	TRBJ2-7	TGTGCCAGTAGTGTAATAGCGGGAGGGCCCTACGAGCAGTACTTC	CASSVIAGGPYEQYF
NA	TRBD2	TRBV19	TRBJ2-4	TGTGCCAGTAGGGCGGGAGAGGGAGAAAACATTCAGTACTTC	CASRAGEGENIQYF
NA	NA	TRBV7-3	TRBJ2-1	TGTGCCAGCAGCCCCCGACTAGTAGGTTGGGATGAGCAGTTCTTC	CASSPRLVGWDEQFF
NA	NA	TRBV6-6	TRBJ1-2	TGTGCCAGCAGTTACTCGGGGGAGTCGGGCTATGGCTACACCTTC	CASSYSGESGYGYTF
NA	TRBD2	TRBV7-9	TRBJ2-1	TGTGCCAGCACCCCTAGCGGGATTTTCTACAATGAGCAGTTCTTC	CASTPSGIFYNEQFF
NA	NA	TRBV19	TRBJ1-4	TGTGCCAGTAGGGGGGCTTCGGATGAAAAACTGTTTTTT	CASRGASDEKLFF
NA	NA	TRBV5-1	TRBJ1-2	TGCGCCAGCAGCTTGGGGGGCGGTGACTATGGCTACACCTTC	CASSLGGGDYGYTF
NA	NA	TRBV5-1	TRBJ2-7	TGCGCCAGCAGGTTTCGTGAGACGGAGGTCTACGAGCAGTACTTC	CASRFRETEVYEQYF
NA	TRBD2	TRBV6-5	TRBJ2-7	TGTGCCACGCACGGGGGGTCCTACGAGCAGTACTTC	CATHGGSYEQYF
few	NA	TRBV19	TRBJ1-1	TGTGCCAGTAGTATATGGAACGGGGGGGACACTGAAGCTTTCTTT	CASSIWNGGDTEAFF
once	NA	TRBV5-5	TRBJ2-7	TGTGCCAGCAGCCCACACCGGGCCGGACACTACGAGCAGTACTTC	CASSPHRAGHYEQYF
once	NA	TRBV7-3	TRBJ2-3	TGTGCCAGCAGCCCTACTCGGACCTCCCGCACAGATACGCAGTATTTT	CASSPTRTSRTDTQYF
NA	TRBD2	TRBV19	TRBJ2-2	TGTGCCAGTGGGGCGGGAGGGAGAGGCGCCGGGGAGCTGTTTTTT	CASGAGGRGAGELFF
NA	NA	TRBV27	TRBJ2-3	TGTGCCAGCAGACCACACGTCTTCACAGATACGCAGTATTTT	CASRPHVFTDTQYF
once	NA	TRBV28	TRBJ2-7	TGTGCCAGCAGCCGCCCCCGCTACGAGCAGTACTTC	CASSRPRYEQYF
once	NA	TRBV28	TRBJ1-2	TGTGCCAGCAGCCTACTGTCTCTCAACTATGGCTACACCTTC	CASSLLSLNYGYTF
NA	NA	TRBV19	TRBJ1-5	TGTGCCTCCTCGCCCTGGGGGGTCAACAATCAGCCCCAGCATTTT	CASSPWGVNNQPQHF
NA	NA	TRBV27	TRBJ1-1	TGTGCCAGCAGTCCCATGGACACGCTAAACACTGAAGCTTTCTTT	CASSPMDTLNTEAFF
NA	NA	TRBV7-9	TRBJ2-7	TGTGCCAGCAGCTCGCAAATAATGGTGGACGAGCAGTACTTC	CASSSQIMVDEQYF
NA	TRBD1	TRBV27	TRBJ2-2	TGTGCCACCAGGACCAGGGGGCCCGGGGAGCTGTTTTTT	CATRTRGPGELFF
NA	NA	TRBV10-3	TRBJ1-1	TGTGCCATCAGTGAGGTCAGGGTTGCGAACACTGAAGCTTTCTTT	CAISEVRVANTEAFF
NA	NA	TRBV15	TRBJ1-6	TGTGCCACCAGCAGAGGAGCAGGGTATAATTCACCCCTCCACTTT	CATSRGAGYNSPLHF
NA	TRBD1	TRBV28	TRBJ2-3	TGTGCCAGCAGGACAGGGTTCTCAGATACGCAGTATTTT	CASRTGFSDTQYF
NA	NA	TRBV4-1	TRBJ1-1	TGCGCCAGCAGCCAAGAAGGGACTCCCTTTATGGAAGCTTTCTTT	CASSQEGTPFMEAFF
few	NA	TRBV6-4	TRBJ1-1	TGTGCCAGCAGTGACTCGGGTAACACTGAAGCTTTCTTT	CASSDSGNTEAFF